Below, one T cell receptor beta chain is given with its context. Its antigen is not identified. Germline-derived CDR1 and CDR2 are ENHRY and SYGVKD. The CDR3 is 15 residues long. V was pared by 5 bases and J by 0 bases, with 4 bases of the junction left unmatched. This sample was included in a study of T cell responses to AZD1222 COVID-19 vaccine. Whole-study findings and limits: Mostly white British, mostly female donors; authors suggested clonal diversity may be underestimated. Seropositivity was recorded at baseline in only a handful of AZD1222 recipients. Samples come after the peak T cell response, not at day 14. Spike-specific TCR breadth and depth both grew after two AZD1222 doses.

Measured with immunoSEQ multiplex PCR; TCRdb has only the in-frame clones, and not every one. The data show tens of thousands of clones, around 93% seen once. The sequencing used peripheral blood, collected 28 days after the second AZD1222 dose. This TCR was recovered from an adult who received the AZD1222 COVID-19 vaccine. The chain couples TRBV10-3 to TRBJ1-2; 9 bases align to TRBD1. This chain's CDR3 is CAISQGQGTNYGYTF. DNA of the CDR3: TGTGCCATCAGTCAAGGACAGGGGACTAACTATGGCTACACCTTC.